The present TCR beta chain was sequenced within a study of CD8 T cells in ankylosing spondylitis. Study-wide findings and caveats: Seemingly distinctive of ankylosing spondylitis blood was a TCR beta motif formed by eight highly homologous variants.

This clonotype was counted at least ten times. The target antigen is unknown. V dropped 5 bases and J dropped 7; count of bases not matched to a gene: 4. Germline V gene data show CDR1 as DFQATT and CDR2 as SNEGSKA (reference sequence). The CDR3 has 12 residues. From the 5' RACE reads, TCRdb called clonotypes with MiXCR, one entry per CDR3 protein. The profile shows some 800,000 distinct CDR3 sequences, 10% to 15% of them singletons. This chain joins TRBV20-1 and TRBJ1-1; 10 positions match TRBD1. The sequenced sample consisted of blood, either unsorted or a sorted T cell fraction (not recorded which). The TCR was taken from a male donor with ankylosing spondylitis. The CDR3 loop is CSASDRGIEAFF. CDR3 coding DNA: TGCAGTGCTTCGGACAGGGGGATTGAAGCTTTCTTT.